Only a few counts were recorded for the clone carrying this TCR beta chain. Its antigen is unknown. These data belong to a study of T cell repertoires in aging, cancer and after chemotherapy. Findings and caveats of the study: In each cancer cohort, median generation probability increased across chemotherapy, suggesting thymic output rebounded.

TRB rearrangements spanning V, D and J were amplified using mixed TRB-A/B primers. TCRdb reprocessed the multiplex PCR reads with MiXCR, giving one entry per CDR3 protein. The table has about 2,900 distinct CDR3 sequences, 24% seen once. Germline V gene sequence: CDR1 LNHDA, CDR2 SQIVND (reference sequence). The CDR3 extends over 12 amino acids. V was trimmed by 5 bases and J by 5 bases, leaving 10 bases between them. Amplification of TCR beta used genomic DNA extracted from peripheral blood. Sequencing used blood. The clonotype comes from a human donor with a solid tumor. This chain connects TRBV19 to TRBJ2-7, with D unresolved. The CDR3 coding sequence is TGTGCCAGTAGTGGGGTGGTGGACGAGCAGTACTTC. Amino acids: CASSGVVDEQYF.